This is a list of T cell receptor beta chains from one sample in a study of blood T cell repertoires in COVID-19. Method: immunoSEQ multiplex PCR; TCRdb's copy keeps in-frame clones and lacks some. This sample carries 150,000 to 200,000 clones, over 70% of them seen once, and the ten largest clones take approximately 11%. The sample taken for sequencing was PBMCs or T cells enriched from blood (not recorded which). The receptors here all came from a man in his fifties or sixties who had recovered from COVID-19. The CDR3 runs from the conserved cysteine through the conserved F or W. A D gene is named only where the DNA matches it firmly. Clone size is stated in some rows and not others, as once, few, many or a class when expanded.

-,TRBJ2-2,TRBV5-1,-,TGCGCCAGCAGCCCGCAGGCCCAGGCTAACACCGGGGAGCTGTTTTTT,CASSPQAQANTGELFF
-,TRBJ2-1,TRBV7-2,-,TGTGCCAGCAGCTTAGGCCTGACTAGGCCTTCATACAATGAGCAGTTCTTC,CASSLGLTRPSYNEQFF
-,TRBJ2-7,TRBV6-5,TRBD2,TGTGCCAGCAGGCGGACTAGCTCCTACGAGCAGTACTTC,CASRRTSSYEQYF
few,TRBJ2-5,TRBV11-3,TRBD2,TGTGCCAGCAGCTTTGGGGGAGCGGGAGAAGGGCAAGAGACCCAGTACTTC,CASSFGGAGEGQETQYF
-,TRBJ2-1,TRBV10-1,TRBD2,TGCGCCAGCAGTGAAGGCCTAGCGGGATACAATGAGCAGTTCTTC,CASSEGLAGYNEQFF
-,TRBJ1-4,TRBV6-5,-,TGTGCCAGCAGTTACACCGAGGGAACAGGGTTTGAAAAACTGTTTTTT,CASSYTEGTGFEKLFF
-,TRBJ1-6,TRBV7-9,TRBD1,TGTGCCAGCAGCTTAGGGGACAGGGAGAATTCACCCCTCCACTTT,CASSLGDRENSPLHF
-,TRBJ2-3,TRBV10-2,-,TGCGCCAGCGGAACTAGCCCCACAGATACGCAGTATTTT,CASGTSPTDTQYF
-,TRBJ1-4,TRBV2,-,TGTGCCAGCAGACTAAGGGAGGGAGGTGAAAAACTGTTTTTT,CASRLREGGEKLFF
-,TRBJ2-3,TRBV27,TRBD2,TGTGCCAGCAGTTTTGGGACTAGCGGGGGTTTGGATACGCAGTATTTT,CASSFGTSGGLDTQYF
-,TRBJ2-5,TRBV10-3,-,TGTGCCATCAGTGGGGAAGGGGCAGACCAAGAGACCCAGTACTTC,CAISGEGADQETQYF
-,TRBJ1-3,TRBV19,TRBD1,TGTGCCAGTAGGACCGACAGGGGAAGGCGAAACACCATATATTTT,CASRTDRGRRNTIYF
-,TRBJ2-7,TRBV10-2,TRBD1,TGCGCCAGCAGTGCACCGGACAGGGGGAGCTCCTACGAGCAGTACTTC,CASSAPDRGSSYEQYF
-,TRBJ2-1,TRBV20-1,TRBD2,TGCAGTGCTAGTCGGGCGGGGGGGCACAATGAGCAGTTCTTC,CSASRAGGHNEQFF
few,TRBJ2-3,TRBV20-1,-,TGCAGTGCTTCCCACACAGATACGCAGTATTTT,CSASHTDTQYF
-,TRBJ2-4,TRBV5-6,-,TGTGCCAGCAGCTTTTTTAAACTAGCCAAAAACATTCAGTACTTC,CASSFFKLAKNIQYF
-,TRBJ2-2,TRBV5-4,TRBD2,TGTGCCAGCAGCTGGGGGACTAGCGGGAGTCTCGGGGAGCTGTTTTTT,CASSWGTSGSLGELFF
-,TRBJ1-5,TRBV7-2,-,TGTGCCAGCAGCTTAGCAGGGGGAAGCAATCAGCCCCAGCATTTT,CASSLAGGSNQPQHF
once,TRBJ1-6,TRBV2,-,TGTGCCAGCAGTGAGTCACAGATTAATTCACCCCTCCACTTT,CASSESQINSPLHF
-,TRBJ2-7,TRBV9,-,TGTGCCGGAACAGGTCCACACGAGCAGTACTTC,CAGTGPHEQYF
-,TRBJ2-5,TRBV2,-,TGTGCCACCCACCCGACAACTAGCTTCGGAGAGACCCAGTACTTC,CATHPTTSFGETQYF
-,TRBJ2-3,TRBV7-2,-,TGTGCCAGCAGCCCCCGGCGGGGGCCAGATACGCAGTATTTT,CASSPRRGPDTQYF
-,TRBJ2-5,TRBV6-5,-,TGTGCCAGCGGTAGCTCCGAGACCCAGTACTTC,CASGSSETQYF
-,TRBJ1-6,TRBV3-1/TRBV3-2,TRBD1,TGTGCCAGCAGCCACCTAAGACAGGGGTCGAATTCACCCCTCCACTTT,CASSHLRQGSNSPLHF
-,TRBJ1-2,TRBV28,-,TGTGCCAGCAGTCCTGCGGGGTCTTTCTATGGCTACACCTTC,CASSPAGSFYGYTF
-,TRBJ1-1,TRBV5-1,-,TGCGCCAGCAGCTGGACCATACAGGAGGGGAACACTGAAGCTTTCTTT,CASSWTIQEGNTEAFF
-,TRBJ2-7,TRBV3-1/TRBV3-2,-,TGTGCCAGCAGCCAAGATGTAACAGGGAGGCAGTACTTC,CASSQDVTGRQYF
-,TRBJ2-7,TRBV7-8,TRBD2,TGTGCCAGCAGCTTAGGCCTAGCGGGGCCCTCCTACGAGCAGTACTTC,CASSLGLAGPSYEQYF
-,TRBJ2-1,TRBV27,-,TGTGCCATCGGCGAGGCCCGTGTAGATGAGCAGTTCTTC,CAIGEARVDEQFF
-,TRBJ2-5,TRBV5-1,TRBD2,TGCGCCAGCAGCGCCCCGTCAGCGGGAGAAGAGACCCAGTACTTC,CASSAPSAGEETQYF
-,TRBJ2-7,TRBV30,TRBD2,TGTGCCTGGAGTGTACTTAGAGCGGGGGGCAACTACTACGAGCAGTACTTC,CAWSVLRAGGNYYEQYF
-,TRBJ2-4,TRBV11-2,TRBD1,TGTGCCAGCAGCGTCGACGGGACAGGGGGCAACATTCAGTACTTC,CASSVDGTGGNIQYF
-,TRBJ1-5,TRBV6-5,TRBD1,TGTGCCAGCCTGGGACAGATCAATCAGCCCCAGCATTTT,CASLGQINQPQHF
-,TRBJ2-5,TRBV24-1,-,TGTGCCACCAGTGGAACTTCAGAGACCCAGTACTTC,CATSGTSETQYF